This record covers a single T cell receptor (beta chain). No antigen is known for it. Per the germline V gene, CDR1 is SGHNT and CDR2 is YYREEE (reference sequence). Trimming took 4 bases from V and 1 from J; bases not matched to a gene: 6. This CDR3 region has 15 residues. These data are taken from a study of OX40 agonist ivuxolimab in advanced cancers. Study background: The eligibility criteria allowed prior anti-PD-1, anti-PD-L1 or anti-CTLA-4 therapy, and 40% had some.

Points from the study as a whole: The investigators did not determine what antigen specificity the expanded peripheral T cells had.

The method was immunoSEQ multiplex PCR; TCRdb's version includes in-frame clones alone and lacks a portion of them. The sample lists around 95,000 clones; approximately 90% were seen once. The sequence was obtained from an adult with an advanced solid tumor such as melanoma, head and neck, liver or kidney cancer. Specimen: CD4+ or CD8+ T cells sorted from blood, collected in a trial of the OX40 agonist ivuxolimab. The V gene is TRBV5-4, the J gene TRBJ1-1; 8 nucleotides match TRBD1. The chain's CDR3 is CASSPGQGGNTEAFF. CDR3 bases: TGTGCCAGCAGCCCCGGACAGGGTGGGAACACTGAAGCTTTCTTT.